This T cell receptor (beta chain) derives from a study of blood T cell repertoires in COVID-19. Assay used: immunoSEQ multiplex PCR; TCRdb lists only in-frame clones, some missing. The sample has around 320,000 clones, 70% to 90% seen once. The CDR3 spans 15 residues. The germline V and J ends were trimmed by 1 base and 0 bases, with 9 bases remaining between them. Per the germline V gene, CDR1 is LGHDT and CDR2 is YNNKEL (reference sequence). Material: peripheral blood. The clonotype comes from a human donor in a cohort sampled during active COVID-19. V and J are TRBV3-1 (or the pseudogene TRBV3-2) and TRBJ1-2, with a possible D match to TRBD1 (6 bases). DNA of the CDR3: TGTGCCAGCAGCCAAGGAGGGGGAGCTAACTATGGCTACACCTTC. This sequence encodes CASSQGGGANYGYTF.